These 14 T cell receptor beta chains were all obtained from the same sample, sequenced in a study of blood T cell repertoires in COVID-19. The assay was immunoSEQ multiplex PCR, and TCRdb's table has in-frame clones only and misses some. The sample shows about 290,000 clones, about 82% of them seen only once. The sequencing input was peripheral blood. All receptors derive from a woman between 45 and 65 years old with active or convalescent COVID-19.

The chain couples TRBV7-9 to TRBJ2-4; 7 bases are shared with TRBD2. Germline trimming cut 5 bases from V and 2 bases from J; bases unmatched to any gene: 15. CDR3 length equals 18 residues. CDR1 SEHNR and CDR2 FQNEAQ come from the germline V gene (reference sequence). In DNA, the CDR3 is TGTGCCAGCAGCCTCCCCCGGGGGGAGGTGAAAACCAAAAACATTCAGTACTTC. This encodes CASSLPRGEVKTKNIQYF.

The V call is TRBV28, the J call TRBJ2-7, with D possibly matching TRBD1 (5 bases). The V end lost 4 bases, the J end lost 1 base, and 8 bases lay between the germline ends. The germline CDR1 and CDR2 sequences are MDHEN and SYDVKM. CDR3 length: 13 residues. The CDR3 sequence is CASSSRVSYEQYF. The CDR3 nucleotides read TGTGCCAGCAGTTCCAGGGTATCCTACGAGCAGTACTTC.

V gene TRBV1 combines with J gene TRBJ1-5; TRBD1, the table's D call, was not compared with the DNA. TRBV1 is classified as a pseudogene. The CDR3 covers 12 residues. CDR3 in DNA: TGCACCAGCAGCCTCAGGGGCGGCCCCCAGCATTTT. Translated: CTSSLRGGPQHF.

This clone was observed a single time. The CDR3 coding sequence is TGTGCCAGTAGTAAGACTAGCGGGGCCACTCGGGGTACGCAGTATTTT. Translated, it gives CASSKTSGATRGTQYF. The genes are TRBV19 and TRBJ2-3; 11 bases are shared with TRBD2. This CDR3 comprises 16 residues. CDR1 and CDR2 (germline): LNHDA, SQIVND (reference sequence). The trim removed 4 bases at V and 8 bases at J, leaving 11 bases unmatched. Variable domain in full (rest from reference TRBV19 and TRBJ2-3): DGGITQSPKYLFRKEGQNVTLSCEQNLNHDAMYWYRQDPGQGLRLIYYSQIVNDFQKGDIAEGYSVSREKKESFPLTVTSAQKNPTAFYLCASSKTSGATRGTQYFGPGTRLTVL.

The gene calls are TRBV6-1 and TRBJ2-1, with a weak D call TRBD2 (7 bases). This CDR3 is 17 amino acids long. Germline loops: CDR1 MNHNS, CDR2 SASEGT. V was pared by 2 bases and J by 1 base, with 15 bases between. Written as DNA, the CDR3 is TGTGCCAGCAGTGAATTAGCGGGCAGGGGATCCTACAATGAGCAGTTCTTC. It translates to CASSELAGRGSYNEQFF.

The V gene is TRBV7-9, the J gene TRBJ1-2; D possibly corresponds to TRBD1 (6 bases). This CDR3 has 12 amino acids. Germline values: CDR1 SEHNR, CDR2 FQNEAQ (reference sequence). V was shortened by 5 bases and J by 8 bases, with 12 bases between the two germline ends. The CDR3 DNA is TGTGCCAGCAGCACCGGGACATCCGGCTACACCTTC. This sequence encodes CASSTGTSGYTF.

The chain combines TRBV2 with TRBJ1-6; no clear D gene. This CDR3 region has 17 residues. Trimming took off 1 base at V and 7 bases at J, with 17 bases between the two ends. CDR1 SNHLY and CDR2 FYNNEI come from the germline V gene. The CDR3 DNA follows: TGTGCCAGCAGTGAAGATGGCTACCCAGGAGGCAATTCACCCCTCCACTTT. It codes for CASSEDGYPGGNSPLHF.

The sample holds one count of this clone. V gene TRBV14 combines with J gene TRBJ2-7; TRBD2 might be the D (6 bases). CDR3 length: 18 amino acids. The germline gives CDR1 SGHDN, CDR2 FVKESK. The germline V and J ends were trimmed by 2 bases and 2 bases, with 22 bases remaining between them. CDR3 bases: TGTGCCAGCAGCCAATCTTCATCGTGGTGGGGGGATCCCTACGAGCAGTACTTC. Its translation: CASSQSSSWWGDPYEQYF.

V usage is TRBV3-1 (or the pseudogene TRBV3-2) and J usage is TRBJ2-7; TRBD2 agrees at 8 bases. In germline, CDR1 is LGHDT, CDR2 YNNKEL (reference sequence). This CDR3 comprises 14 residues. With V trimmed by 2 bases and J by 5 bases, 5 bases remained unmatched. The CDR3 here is CASSQTGSGNEQYF. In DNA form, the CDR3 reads TGTGCCAGCAGCCAAACAGGTAGCGGGAACGAGCAGTACTTC.

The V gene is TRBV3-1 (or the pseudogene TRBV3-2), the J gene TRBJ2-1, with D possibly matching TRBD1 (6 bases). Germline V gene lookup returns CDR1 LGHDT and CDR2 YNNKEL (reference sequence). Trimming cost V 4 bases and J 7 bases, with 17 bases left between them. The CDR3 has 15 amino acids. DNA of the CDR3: TGTGCCAGCAGCCGACAGGCCCTTCCTCGAAATGAGCAGTTCTTC. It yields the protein CASSRQALPRNEQFF.

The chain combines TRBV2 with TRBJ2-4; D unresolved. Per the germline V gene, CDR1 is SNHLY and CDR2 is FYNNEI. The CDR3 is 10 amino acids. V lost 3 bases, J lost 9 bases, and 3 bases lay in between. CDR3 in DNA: TGTGCCAGCAGTGACCGCATTCAGTACTTC. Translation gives CASSDRIQYF.

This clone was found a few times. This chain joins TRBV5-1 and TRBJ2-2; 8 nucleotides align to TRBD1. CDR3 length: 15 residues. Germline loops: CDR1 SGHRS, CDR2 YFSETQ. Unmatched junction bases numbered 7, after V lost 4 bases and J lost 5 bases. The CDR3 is CASSASGGPTGELFF. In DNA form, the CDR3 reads TGCGCCAGCAGCGCCTCAGGGGGCCCGACCGGGGAGCTGTTTTTT.

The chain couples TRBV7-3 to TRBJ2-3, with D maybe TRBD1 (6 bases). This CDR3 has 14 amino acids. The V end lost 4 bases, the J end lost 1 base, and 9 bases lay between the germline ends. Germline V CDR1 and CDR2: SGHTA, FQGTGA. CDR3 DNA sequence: TGTGCCAGCAGCTCCAGGGGTGGCACAGATACGCAGTATTTT. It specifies CASSSRGGTDTQYF.

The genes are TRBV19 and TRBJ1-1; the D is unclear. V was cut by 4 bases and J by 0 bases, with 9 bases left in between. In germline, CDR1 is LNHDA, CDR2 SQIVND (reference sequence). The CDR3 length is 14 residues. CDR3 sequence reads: CASSNGLMNTEAFF. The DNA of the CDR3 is TGTGCCAGTAGTAACGGACTCATGAACACTGAAGCTTTCTTT.